This T cell receptor (beta chain) came from a study of response to subunit inactivated influenza vaccine. This clonotype was detected ten times or more. Each CDR3 protein is one row after TCRdb ran MiXCR on the RT-PCR reads. This sample has about half a million distinct CDR3 sequences, with 7.6% found just once. Germline values: CDR1 DFQATT, CDR2 SNEGSKA (reference sequence). V dropped 1 base and J dropped 7 bases, with 14 bases sitting between them. The CDR3 consists of 14 residues. V and J are TRBV20-1 and TRBJ1-5, with D hard to call. Material: PBMCs from blood, obtained 23 months after vaccination. This clonotype was sampled from a man aged 45-69 years who received an inactivated influenza vaccine. CDR3 protein: CSARVGGPRQPQHF. CDR3 sequence (DNA): TGCAGTGCTAGAGTGGGAGGTCCTCGACAGCCCCAGCATTTT.